Listed here are 16 T cell receptor beta chains from one sample, sequenced in a study of T cell repertoires in cytomegalovirus infection (dated by TCRdb to 2018 to 2020). No antigen has been identified for these receptors. The intended sense of this specimen's treatment or condition label: in vitro stimulation with specific CMV peptide epitopes to enrich CMV-specific T cells. TCRdb shows the sequencer as Illumina HiSeq 1500. In-frame beta chains were kept once TCRdb had trimmed the public reads at Q25 with fastp and called clones with MiXCR. Merged by CDR3 protein, the rows form single entries marked with the most common genes and DNA. In this sample the table shows around 900,000 distinct CDR3 sequences, roughly 30% of which occur a single time. The ten top clones hold over 13% of the sample. Material: cultured CD8+ T cells from PBMCs, obtained from culture after CMV antigen stimulation. The receptor set was obtained from a human donor in good health (CMV status not recorded). Some clones in this sample may be carry-over from other donors' samples.

This clonotype was recorded a few times. V gene TRBV27 combines with J gene TRBJ2-1; tentatively, D is TRBD2 (6 bases). V was cut by 4 bases and J by 10 bases, with 11 bases left in between. There are 12 residues in the CDR3. CDR1 is MNHEY and CDR2 is SMNVEV in the germline V gene (reference sequence). CDR3 DNA sequence: TGTGCCAGCAGTTCCCCAGCGGGCGAGCAGTTCTTC. Translating gives CASSSPAGEQFF.

The table lists this clonotype with many counts. CDR3 sequence reads: CASSVGTSPSLNEQFF. The CDR3 DNA is TGTGCCAGCAGTGTCGGAACTAGCCCTTCTCTGAATGAGCAGTTCTTC. The chain links TRBV7-2 to TRBJ2-1, with D maybe TRBD2 (6 bases). This CDR3 region has 16 residues. CDR1 is SGHTA and CDR2 is FQGNSA in the germline V gene. V was pared by 6 bases and J by 7 bases, with 22 bases between. Combining the CDR3 with reference TRBV7-2 and TRBJ2-1 gives the whole variable domain GAGVSQSPSNKVTEKGKDVELRCDPISGHTALYWYRQSLGQGLEFLIYFQGNSAPDKSGLPSDRFSAERTGGSVSTLTIQRTQQEDSAVYLCASSVGTSPSLNEQFFGPGTRLTVL.

The sample holds many counts of this clonotype. The V and J genes are TRBV7-2 and TRBJ2-5, with unresolved D. The CDR3 contains 13 residues. V gave up 3 bases and J gave up 0 bases, with 5 bases separating them. CDR1 and CDR2 from the germline V gene are SGHTA and FQGNSA. CDR3 DNA sequence: TGTGCCAGCAGCTTCCAGTACCAAGAGACCCAGTACTTC. Translation: CASSFQYQETQYF.

The chain combines TRBV7-9 with TRBJ1-1; possibly TRBD1 for D (5 bases). Trimming removed 10 bases from V and 7 bases from J, with 19 bases in between. CDR3 length: 13 amino acids. CDR1 is SEHNR, CDR2 FQNEAQ, per germline (reference sequence). The CDR3 loop reads CATAPGGRGEAFF. The CDR3 nucleotides are TGTGCCACAGCCCCCGGGGGTCGGGGTGAAGCTTTCTTT. Filled out from reference TRBV7-9 and TRBJ1-1, the complete variable domain reads DTGVSQNPRHKITKRGQNVTFRCDPISEHNRLYWYRQTLGQGPEFLTYFQNEAQLEKSRLLSDRFSAERPKGSFSTLEIQRTEQGDSAMYLCATAPGGRGEAFFGQGTRLTVV.

A few counts support this clonotype. The chain combines TRBV7-9 with TRBJ1-2; perhaps TRBD1 as D (6 bases). The CDR3 has 14 residues. The germline V gene encodes CDR1 SEHNR and CDR2 FQNEAQ (reference sequence). Deletions cut 6 bases from V and 4 bases from J, with 15 bases between. For the CDR3, the DNA is TGTGCCAGCAGGGCTAGGGACAAGGTCTATGGCTACACCTTC. Translating gives CASRARDKVYGYTF.

There are many counts of this clonotype. This rearrangement joins TRBV7-8 to TRBJ2-2, with D hard to call. The germline V gene encodes CDR1 SGHVS and CDR2 FQNEAQ. This CDR3 spans 17 amino acids. The V end lost 0 bases, the J end lost 0 bases, and 11 bases lay between the germline ends. The CDR3 reads CASSLALGSANTGELFF. In DNA form, the CDR3 reads TGTGCCAGCAGCTTAGCTTTGGGCAGCGCGAACACCGGGGAGCTGTTTTTT.

J is TRBJ2-1 and V is TRBV19; 8 bases line up with TRBD2. This CDR3 has 15 amino acids. Trimming removed 3 bases from V and 7 bases from J; junction bases left unmatched: 8. Germline V gene sequence: CDR1 LNHDA, CDR2 SQIVND (reference sequence). The CDR3 nucleotides are TGTGCCAGTAGTATGGGGGCGGGGGGATCAAATGAGCAGTTCTTC. Residues: CASSMGAGGSNEQFF.

There are a few counts of this clonotype. This rearrangement joins TRBV27 to TRBJ2-6, with a tentative D call TRBD2 (7 bases). CDR1 is MNHEY, CDR2 SMNVEV, per germline (reference sequence). The germline V and J ends were trimmed by 3 bases and 3 bases, with 12 bases remaining between them. The CDR3 is 16 amino acids. CDR3 loop: CASSFGGLVGANVLTF. CDR3 in DNA: TGTGCCAGCAGTTTCGGGGGGCTGGTTGGGGCCAACGTCCTGACTTTC.

The chain carries TRBV4-1 and TRBJ1-4; no reliable D call. The CDR3 totals 16 residues. Germline CDR1 and CDR2: MGHRA and YSYEKL. Trimming took off 0 bases at V and 0 bases at J, with 8 bases between the two ends. The chain's CDR3 is CASSQEWATTNEKLFF. DNA of the CDR3: TGCGCCAGCAGCCAAGAATGGGCCACAACTAATGAAAAACTGTTTTTT.

The sample holds a few counts of this clonotype. This rearrangement joins TRBV18 to TRBJ2-3, with 9 positions matching TRBD2. Germline V gene lookup returns CDR1 KGHSH and CDR2 LQKENI. The CDR3 extends over 15 amino acids. With 1 base clipped from V and 2 bases from J, the junction kept 1 base outside the gene matches. DNA for the CDR3: TGTGCCAGCTCACCACTAGCGGGAGACACAGATACGCAGTATTTT. Protein sequence: CASSPLAGDTDTQYF.

V and J are TRBV11-2 and TRBJ2-1; 8 nucleotides agree with TRBD2. V trimming: 0 bases; J trimming: 3 bases; junction bases outside the gene matches: 4. The CDR3 spans 16 residues. Germline values: CDR1 SGHAT, CDR2 FQNNGV. The DNA for the CDR3 is TGTGCCAGCAGCTTAGAGGCTAGCGGGCTCTACAATGAGCAGTTCTTC. This codes for CASSLEASGLYNEQFF.

The rearrangement joins TRBV2 to TRBJ2-1; D is possibly TRBD2 (5 bases). The CDR3 runs to 13 residues. Trimming removed 1 base at V and 5 bases at J, with 6 bases between. Per germline, CDR1 SNHLY and CDR2 FYNNEI. The CDR3: CASSEGGHNEQFF. The CDR3 DNA follows: TGTGCCAGCAGTGAAGGAGGGCACAATGAGCAGTTCTTC.

This clonotype was recorded a few times. This sequence joins TRBV12-3 or TRBV12-4 and TRBJ2-1; 9 nucleotides align to TRBD2. The CDR3 is 16 amino acids. With V trimmed by 3 bases and J by 1 base, 4 bases remained unmatched. The chain's CDR3 is CASSFAGGPSYNEQFF. The CDR3 nucleotides read TGTGCCAGCAGTTTCGCGGGGGGGCCGTCCTACAATGAGCAGTTCTTC.

V usage is TRBV27 and J usage is TRBJ2-2, with 9 bases fitting TRBD1. V lost 8 bases and J lost 0; bases outside the gene matches: 10. CDR3 size: 17 residues. Germline V gives CDR1 MNHEY, CDR2 SMNVEV (reference sequence). CDR3 in amino acids: CASAFSQGAANTGELFF. CDR3 nucleotides: TGTGCCAGCGCTTTCTCACAGGGGGCAGCGAACACCGGGGAGCTGTTTTTT.

This clonotype was picked up a small number of times. The gene calls are TRBV3-1 and TRBJ2-2; maybe TRBD1 (5 bases). There are 17 residues in the CDR3. Germline CDR1 LGHDT, CDR2 YNNKEL (reference sequence). Trimming removed 1 base at V and 1 base at J, with 13 bases between. CDR3 residues: CASSQGTLIGNTGELFF. Written as DNA, the CDR3 is TGTGCCAGCAGCCAAGGGACACTCATCGGGAACACCGGGGAGCTGTTTTTT.

This clonotype turned up a few times. The DNA is omitted, as the CDR3 cannot be located on it reliably, and the CDR3 follows TCRdb's listing. The chain links TRBV6-2 or TRBV6-3 to TRBJ1-5; the table assigns TRBD1, which was not confirmed against the DNA. The germline gives CDR1 MNHEY, CDR2 SVGEGT. Termini included, the CDR3 measures 14 amino acids. The CDR3 reads CASVRARGNQPQHF.